Listed here are 3 T cell receptor beta chains from one sample, sequenced in a study of T cells in Graves' hyperthyroidism and ophthalmopathy (dated by TCRdb to between 2019 and 2020). Libraries were built with multiplex PCR. Instrument on record: Illumina HiSeq 2000. TCR beta CDR3 regions were amplified from RNA transcripts. For the first round of RT-PCR on the TCR CDR3, the HTBI primer set was used together with the Qiagen OneStep RT-PCR kit. The public reads were quality trimmed at Q25 with fastp and then assembled into clones with MiXCR by TCRdb, keeping productive beta chains. Every CDR3 protein is listed once, alongside the most common genes and DNA of its rows. The sample table records roughly 280,000 distinct CDR3 sequences; 20% to 25% of these occur just once. The top ten hold about 60% of the sample. The specimen sequenced was blood. These receptors were taken from a young man with Graves' ophthalmopathy.

The CDR3 sequence is CAWSGGGSSYEQYF. CDR3 in DNA: TGTGCCTGGAGCGGAGGGGGGTCCTCCTACGAGCAGTACTTC. The chain carries TRBV30 and TRBJ2-7; D tentatively reads TRBD1 or TRBD2 (6 bases each). Germline-derived CDR1 and CDR2 are GTSNPN and SVGIG (reference sequence). This CDR3 region has 14 residues. The V end lost 3 bases, the J end lost 0 bases, and 12 bases lay between the germline ends.

The V and J genes are TRBV7-3 and TRBJ2-3; 8 positions agree with TRBD2. Trimming removed 5 bases from V and 0 bases from J; junction bases left unmatched: 10. The CDR3 spans 17 residues. The V gene's germline CDR1 is SGHTA and CDR2 FQGTGA. CDR3: CASSRFGRASSTDTQYF. The CDR3, as DNA: TGTGCCAGCAGCCGCTTCGGGAGGGCCTCTAGCACAGATACGCAGTATTTT.

This clonotype was seen ten or more times. This chain uses TRBV28 with TRBJ2-7; D gene ambiguous. The germline V gene has CDR1 MDHEN and CDR2 SYDVKM. The CDR3 contains 14 residues. Trimming removed 2 bases at V and 5 bases at J, with 13 bases between. In DNA, the CDR3 is TGTGCCAGCAGTTTAGCACAAGCCGGCAACGAGCAGTACTTC. As protein: CASSLAQAGNEQYF.